The next 17 T cell receptor beta chains were all read from a single sample in a study of blood T cells in healthy people across ages. Through a sample-barcoded 5' primer and a J-beta primer mix, a second PCR was run for about 6 to 12 cycles. In TCRdb, the 5' RACE reads were re-called with MiXCR into one record per CDR3 protein. The sample lists about 1.6 million distinct CDR3 sequences; around 36% were seen once. Sequenced material: blood. These receptors originate from a woman younger than 45 in good health.

This clonotype showed up just a few times. The CDR3 protein is CASSFSGYRRDEQFF. CDR3 DNA: TGTGCCAGCAGTTTTTCGGGCTACCGCCGGGATGAGCAGTTCTTC. The rearrangement links TRBV12-3 or TRBV12-4 to TRBJ2-1; D unclear. The germline V and J ends were trimmed by 3 bases and 8 bases, with 17 bases remaining between them. The CDR3 is made up of 15 amino acids.

There are a few counts of this clonotype. CDR3 region: CASGGGINYYNEQFF. CDR3 bases: TGTGCCAGCGGAGGGGGGATTAACTACTACAATGAGCAGTTCTTC. The V gene is TRBV2, the J gene TRBJ2-1, with D perhaps TRBD1 or TRBD2 (6 bases each). Looked up from germline, CDR1 is SNHLY and CDR2 is FYNNEI. Deletions cut 8 bases from V and 3 bases from J, with 17 bases between. This CDR3 spans 15 amino acids.

This clonotype was observed a few times. The chain employs TRBV20-1 and TRBJ2-1; TRBD2 matches at 10 bases. The CDR3 consists of 15 residues. V dropped 6 bases and J dropped 8; count of bases not matched to a gene: 13. Germline CDR1 and CDR2: DFQATT and SNEGSKA (reference sequence). CDR3 loop: CSAHPPSGSRYEQFF. The CDR3 coding sequence is TGCAGTGCCCATCCCCCTAGCGGGAGTAGGTATGAGCAGTTCTTC.

The chain joins TRBV15 to TRBJ2-7; D is unclear. The CDR3 is 13 residues long. Trimming cost V 4 bases and J 6 bases, with 13 bases left between them. Germline V gives CDR1 LNHNV, CDR2 YYDKDF (reference sequence). The CDR3 spells CATSTDPNGEQYF. In DNA, the CDR3 is TGTGCCACCAGCACCGATCCAAACGGCGAGCAGTACTTC.

The table lists this clonotype with a few counts. The rearrangement uses TRBV4-1 and TRBJ2-1; 10 nucleotides line up with TRBD1. V shed 0 bases, J shed 10 bases, and the junction held 12 bases outside the gene matches. The CDR3 is 17 residues long. Germline values: CDR1 MGHRA, CDR2 YSYEKL. The CDR3 reads CASSQDSAGTGDEEQFF. CDR3 DNA sequence: TGCGCCAGCAGCCAAGATTCAGCCGGGACAGGGGATGAAGAGCAGTTCTTC.

CDR3 sequence (DNA): TGTGCCAGCAGCTTAAAGTCGCAAGAGACCCAGTTCTTC. This gives the protein CASSLKSQETQFF. The chain employs TRBV7-9 and TRBJ2-5; D is unresolved. TRBJ2-1 explains the end of the DNA better; the J call may be wrong. The CDR3 runs to 13 residues. CDR1 is SEHNR, CDR2 FQNEAQ, per germline (reference sequence).

This CDR3 reads CASSLLAGGLWETQYF. In DNA form, the CDR3 reads TGTGCCAGCAGTTTGTTAGCGGGAGGTTTATGGGAGACCCAGTACTTC. This sequence joins TRBV12-3 or TRBV12-4 and TRBJ2-5; 10 bases are a match to TRBD2. This CDR3 is 16 amino acids long. The V gene end was trimmed by 3 bases and the J gene end by 5 bases; junction bases not matched to a gene: 9.

The rearrangement uses TRBV6-2 or TRBV6-3 and TRBJ2-7, with D uncertain. Germline loops: CDR1 MNHEY, CDR2 SVGEGT. This CDR3 contains 12 residues. V dropped 5 bases and J dropped 5 bases, with 10 bases sitting between them. DNA for the CDR3: TGTGCCAGCAGTAACGAGGAAAACGAGCAGTACTTC. Translated, it gives CASSNEENEQYF.

J is TRBJ2-5 and V is TRBV20-1; 7 positions match TRBD1. The CDR3 consists of 15 residues. With V trimmed by 0 bases and J by 4 bases, 8 bases remained unmatched. Germline V lookup: CDR1 DFQATT, CDR2 SNEGSKA (reference sequence). CDR3 sequence reads: CSARDPLTGRETQYF. The CDR3 coding sequence is TGCAGTGCTAGAGATCCTTTGACAGGGCGAGAGACCCAGTACTTC.

The chain is built from TRBV11-1 and TRBJ2-7, with no clear D. CDR1 SGHAT and CDR2 FQDESV come from the germline V gene (reference sequence). There are 14 residues in the CDR3. V was clipped by 4 bases and J by 5 bases, with 15 bases between them. Here the CDR3 reads CASSSKTRIHEQYF. DNA of the CDR3: TGTGCCAGCAGCTCGAAGACCCGAATCCACGAGCAGTACTTC.

This clonotype turned up a few times. This chain uses TRBV6-5 with TRBJ2-7; D might be TRBD1 (6 bases). Trimming stripped 4 bases from V and 3 bases from J, with 16 bases between. The germline V gene has CDR1 MNHEY and CDR2 SVGAGI. This CDR3 region has 15 residues. CDR3 amino acids: CASSSGQIEVYEQYF. The CDR3 nucleotides read TGTGCCAGCAGTTCCGGACAGATCGAGGTCTACGAGCAGTACTTC.

The CDR3 nucleotides read TGCGCCAGCAGCTTCGGAAGGGCCTCTGGGGCCAACGTCCTGACTTTC. The encoded protein is CASSFGRASGANVLTF. The rearrangement uses TRBV5-1 and TRBJ2-6, with unresolved D. The germline gives CDR1 SGHRS, CDR2 YFSETQ. CDR3 length: 16 residues. The V end lost 2 bases, the J end lost 0 bases, and 9 bases lay between the germline ends.

This clonotype was found a few times. The rearrangement uses TRBV4-1 and TRBJ1-5, with 8 bases identical to TRBD1. The germline V gene has CDR1 MGHRA and CDR2 YSYEKL. V was clipped by 2 bases and J by 7 bases; unmatched bases: 10. There are 16 residues in the CDR3. The CDR3 is CASSQTITGGWQPQHF. CDR3 DNA sequence: TGCGCCAGCAGCCAAACGATTACAGGGGGATGGCAGCCCCAGCATTTT.

Ten or more counts support this clonotype. The CDR3 bases are TGCGCCAGCAGCAGGACAGGCCCCGTCATGACAGATACGCAGTATTTT. It encodes CASSRTGPVMTDTQYF. This sequence joins TRBV5-1 and TRBJ2-3; TRBD1 matches 7 bases. V shed 4 bases and J 3 bases; nucleotides not matched to a gene: 11. CDR1 and CDR2 (germline): SGHRS, YFSETQ. The CDR3 has 16 amino acids.

The CDR3 reads CASSRTSEVNYGYTF. The CDR3 bases are TGTGCCAGCAGCCGGACCTCAGAAGTAAACTATGGCTACACCTTC. The V gene is TRBV7-8, the J gene TRBJ1-2; no clear D gene. V gave up 5 bases and J gave up 2 bases, with 15 bases separating them. Germline values: CDR1 SGHVS, CDR2 FQNEAQ. CDR3 length: 15 residues.

The chain uses TRBV4-2 and TRBJ2-7, with 11 bases aligning to TRBD1. Looked up from germline, CDR1 is LGHNA and CDR2 is YNFKEQ. The CDR3 is made up of 17 amino acids. V dropped 5 bases and J dropped 6; count of bases not matched to a gene: 15. The CDR3 reads CASSKTSPGTGGPEQYF. For the CDR3, the DNA is TGTGCCAGCAGCAAAACCAGCCCCGGGACAGGGGGACCCGAGCAGTACTTC.

The rearrangement joins TRBV9 to TRBJ2-3; D is perhaps TRBD1 or TRBD2 (5 bases each). This CDR3 has 15 residues. V was pared by 4 bases and J by 1 base, with 13 bases between. The V gene's germline CDR1 is SGDLS and CDR2 YYNGEE. CDR3 residues: CASSSRQGGTDTQYF. CDR3 in DNA: TGTGCCAGCAGCTCCCGCCAGGGAGGCACAGATACGCAGTATTTT. The full variable domain, in which reference TRBV9 and TRBJ2-3 provide the parts outside the CDR3, is DSGVTQTPKHLITATGQRVTLRCSPRSGDLSVYWYQQSLDQGLQFLIQYYNGEERAKGNILERFSAQQFPDLHSELNLSSLELGDSALYFCASSSRQGGTDTQYFGPGTRLTVL.